What follows are 24 T cell receptor beta chains derived from one specimen sequenced in a study of T-cell reconstitution after alpha-beta-depleted transplantation in children. The authors prepared the TCRbeta library with unique molecular identifiers. In TCRdb, the PCR reads were re-called with MiXCR into one record per CDR3 protein. This repertoire shows under 850,000 distinct CDR3 sequences, about an eighth found once; its top ten account for around 0.76%. The source material was PBMCs, sampled before TCRalphabeta/CD19-depleted stem cell transplant. The source of these receptors is a girl aged 2 to 9 with congenital amegakaryocytic thrombocytopenia, due to receive a stem cell transplant.

This clonotype has more than one count but fewer than ten. This chain connects TRBV20-1 to TRBJ2-7; D might be TRBD1 (5 bases). Trimming shortened V by 5 bases and J by 2 bases, and 10 bases separated the two germline ends. This CDR3 has 12 amino acids. CDR1 and CDR2 from the germline V gene are DFQATT and SNEGSKA (reference sequence). CDR3 sequence (DNA): TGCAGTGCTGCCAGGGAAACCTACGAGCAGTACTTC. It yields the protein CSAARETYEQYF.

A few counts support this clonotype. A read error may produce the germline difference seen at one junction end. The V and J genes are TRBV5-5 and TRBJ2-3; 10 nucleotides line up with TRBD2. Germline CDR1 is SGHKS and CDR2 is YYEKEE (reference sequence). This CDR3 has 14 amino acids. In DNA, the CDR3 is TGTGCCAGCAGCTTGGCAAGCGGGAGGGCCGTAGGGGATTTT. Translating it yields CASSLASGRAVGDF.

The CDR3 loop is CASSLPHQGTDTQYF. The CDR3 DNA is TGTGCCAGCAGCTTACCACACCAGGGCACAGATACGCAGTATTTT. The chain employs TRBV28 and TRBJ2-3; D is uncertain. In germline, CDR1 is MDHEN, CDR2 SYDVKM. Trimming removed 6 bases from V and 1 base from J, with 14 bases in between. This CDR3 contains 15 residues.

This clonotype was observed many times. The chain recombines TRBV20-1 with TRBJ2-7; a possible D gene is TRBD1 (6 bases). The CDR3 is made up of 14 amino acids. The germline V and J ends were trimmed by 1 base and 6 bases, with 16 bases remaining between them. Germline values: CDR1 DFQATT, CDR2 SNEGSKA (reference sequence). CDR3 DNA: TGCAGTGCTAGAGCCGATACAGGGTTTAGCGAGCAGTACTTC. This translates into CSARADTGFSEQYF.

This clonotype was detected a few times. CDR3 in DNA: TGTGCCAGCAGCTTAGATGTCCTGGTCGGAGATACGCAGTATTTT. Amino acids: CASSLDVLVGDTQYF. The chain combines TRBV11-2 with TRBJ2-3; D remains ambiguous. V lost 0 bases to trimming and J lost 5 bases, with 12 bases between them. The CDR3 totals 15 residues. Germline CDR1 is SGHAT and CDR2 is FQNNGV.

This chain joins TRBV2 and TRBJ2-1; the D call may be TRBD1 or TRBD2 (5 bases each). The germline V gene encodes CDR1 SNHLY and CDR2 FYNNEI. With 10 bases removed from V and 4 bases from J, the gap between germline ends came to 17 bases. The CDR3 length is 14 residues. The CDR3: CATKWGSRYNEQFF. The CDR3 nucleotides are TGTGCCACCAAGTGGGGGAGCCGTTACAATGAGCAGTTCTTC.

This sequence joins TRBV27 and TRBJ1-2, with D possibly being TRBD1 (6 bases). CDR1 MNHEY and CDR2 SMNVEV come from the germline V gene (reference sequence). The CDR3 consists of 13 residues. V lost 5 bases to trimming and J lost 8 bases, with 15 bases between them. CDR3 bases: TGTGCCAGCAGTCCACTTCCAGGGGAGGGCTACACCTTC. The encoded protein is CASSPLPGEGYTF.

V usage is TRBV7-2 and J usage is TRBJ2-1, with TRBD2 as a possible D gene (6 bases). The CDR3 extends over 15 amino acids. V gave up 0 bases and J gave up 4 bases, with 10 bases separating them. CDR1 SGHTA and CDR2 FQGNSA come from the germline V gene. The CDR3 loop is CASSLARGNYNEQFF. The CDR3 nucleotides are TGTGCCAGCAGCTTAGCGCGCGGGAATTACAATGAGCAGTTCTTC.

This clonotype was observed many times. The gene calls are TRBV5-1 and TRBJ2-2, with 13 nucleotides matching TRBD2. V shed 0 bases and J 1 base; nucleotides not matched to a gene: 3. Per germline, CDR1 SGHRS and CDR2 YFSETQ. This CDR3 region has 18 residues. The chain's CDR3 is CASSLGLAGGLNTGELFF. In DNA, the CDR3 is TGCGCCAGCAGCTTGGGACTAGCGGGAGGCCTGAACACCGGGGAGCTGTTTTTT. Supplemented by reference TRBV5-1 and TRBJ2-2, the full variable domain reads KAGVTQTPRYLIKTRGQQVTLSCSPISGHRSVSWYQQTPGQGLQFLFEYFSETQRNKGNFPGRFSGRQFSNSRSEMNVSTLELGDSALYLCASSLGLAGGLNTGELFFGEGSRLTVL.

In this sample, this clonotype turned up many times. The chain has TRBV20-1 and TRBJ2-1; 8 bases align to TRBD2. CDR3 length: 18 residues. The J segment lost 9 bases and the V segment lost 0 bases, leaving 19 bases of the junction unmatched. Germline V gives CDR1 DFQATT, CDR2 SNEGSKA (reference sequence). The CDR3, as DNA: TGCAGTGCTAGAGATAGGGACCTAGCGGGCCGAATCTGGAGTGAGCAGTTCTTC. It is translated as CSARDRDLAGRIWSEQFF.

The rearrangement uses TRBV12-3 or TRBV12-4 and TRBJ2-5; 8 positions match TRBD1. The CDR3 length is 16 residues. The trim removed 2 bases at V and 2 bases at J, leaving 7 bases unmatched. CDR3 sequence (DNA): TGTGCCAGCAGTTTACCCCCCGGACAGGGACAAGAGACCCAGTACTTC. Translation: CASSLPPGQGQETQYF.

This clonotype was recorded many times. The chain links TRBV12-3 or TRBV12-4 to TRBJ1-1; possibly TRBD1 for D (5 bases). This CDR3 has 12 amino acids. Trimming pared 3 bases from V and 7 bases from J, leaving 9 bases between. The CDR3 DNA reads TGTGCCAGCAGTTTTTGGGGCGATGAAGCTTTCTTT. Protein product: CASSFWGDEAFF.

A few counts support this clonotype. The chain has TRBV12-3 or TRBV12-4 and TRBJ1-2; possibly TRBD1 for D (5 bases). Trimming removed 6 bases from V and 8 bases from J, with 19 bases in between. This CDR3 is 14 amino acids long. The CDR3, as DNA: TGTGCCAGCAGCGAACTGCGCAGGGTTGGGGGCTACACCTTC. Amino acid sequence: CASSELRRVGGYTF.

This sequence joins TRBV27 and TRBJ2-2; weak D call: TRBD2 (6 bases). The CDR3 is made up of 15 amino acids. Trimming pared 6 bases from V and 3 bases from J, leaving 14 bases between. Germline V CDR1 and CDR2: MNHEY, SMNVEV (reference sequence). The CDR3: CASSLTGTYTGELFF. The DNA for the CDR3 is TGTGCCAGCAGCCTGACCGGGACTTACACCGGGGAGCTGTTTTTT.

This clonotype was recorded only once. This chain links TRBV5-1 with TRBJ2-1; 16 bases fit TRBD2. The V gene end was trimmed by 3 bases and the J gene end by 6 bases; junction bases not matched to a gene: 15. This CDR3 contains 20 residues. Germline V gene lookup returns CDR1 SGHRS and CDR2 YFSETQ. The DNA of the CDR3 is TGCGCCAGCAGCTCAACCGGGACTAGCGGGAGGGCCGGCAAGACCAATGAGCAGTTCTTC. This encodes CASSSTGTSGRAGKTNEQFF. Complete variable domain (other parts from reference TRBV5-1 and TRBJ2-1): KAGVTQTPRYLIKTRGQQVTLSCSPISGHRSVSWYQQTPGQGLQFLFEYFSETQRNKGNFPGRFSGRQFSNSRSEMNVSTLELGDSALYLCASSSTGTSGRAGKTNEQFFGPGTRLTVL.

This clonotype was seen ten or more times. The V call is TRBV6-5, the J call TRBJ2-3; TRBD1 agrees at 7 bases. V shed 7 bases and J 2 bases; nucleotides not matched to a gene: 9. The length of the CDR3 is 15 residues. Per germline, CDR1 MNHEY and CDR2 SVGAGI. The CDR3 is CASISQGSDTDTQYF. CDR3 coding DNA: TGTGCCAGCATTTCACAGGGGTCGGACACAGATACGCAGTATTTT.

This clonotype was recorded many times. The chain couples TRBV5-1 to TRBJ2-1, with 14 bases aligning to TRBD2. This CDR3 has 13 residues. After removal of 7 bases from V and 6 bases from J, the junction contained 0 bases not matched to a gene. Germline loops: CDR1 SGHRS, CDR2 YFSETQ. CDR3 region: CASGLAGGNEQFF. CDR3 nucleotides: TGCGCCAGCGGACTAGCGGGAGGCAATGAGCAGTTCTTC. Looking up the rest from reference TRBV5-1 and TRBJ2-1 gives the full variable domain: KAGVTQTPRYLIKTRGQQVTLSCSPISGHRSVSWYQQTPGQGLQFLFEYFSETQRNKGNFPGRFSGRQFSNSRSEMNVSTLELGDSALYLCASGLAGGNEQFFGPGTRLTVL.

Only a few counts were recorded for this clonotype. The gene calls are TRBV6-5 and TRBJ2-3; D perhaps matches TRBD2 (5 bases). The CDR3 extends over 16 amino acids. CDR1 MNHEY and CDR2 SVGAGI come from the germline V gene. The germline V and J ends were trimmed by 2 bases and 0 bases, with 12 bases remaining between them. The CDR3 DNA reads as TGTGCCAGCAGTTACCCCGCGGGTACTAGCACAGATACGCAGTATTTT. This sequence encodes CASSYPAGTSTDTQYF.

Many counts were recorded for this clonotype. One junction end disagrees with the germline gene, perhaps due to a read error. The chain uses TRBV18 and TRBJ1-5, with D perhaps TRBD1 (5 bases). Germline lookup yields CDR1 KGHSH and CDR2 LQKENI. The CDR3 consists of 13 residues. This CDR3 reads CASSPRGNQPQHF. Written as DNA, the CDR3 is TGCGCCAGCAGCCCCAGGGGCAATCAGCCCCAGCATTTT.

This clonotype has a count of ten or more. This chain connects TRBV5-1 to TRBJ2-1, with D tentatively TRBD2 (5 bases). The germline V and J ends were trimmed by 2 bases and 5 bases, with 11 bases remaining between them. Germline values: CDR1 SGHRS, CDR2 YFSETQ. This CDR3 is 14 amino acids long. The CDR3 nucleotides are TGCGCCAGCAGCTTAAGGATACTAGACAATGAGCAGTTCTTC. Protein product: CASSLRILDNEQFF.

This clonotype occurred many times. The chain is built from TRBV12-3 or TRBV12-4 and TRBJ1-1, with D tentatively TRBD1 (6 bases). The CDR3 spans 13 residues. V was pared by 6 bases and J by 4 bases, with 12 bases between. CDR3 coding DNA: TGTGCCAGCAGGCTCCAGGGGCTCACTGAAGCTTTCTTT. Its translation is CASRLQGLTEAFF.

This clonotype was found a few times. The chain links TRBV5-1 to TRBJ2-2; possibly TRBD2 for D (6 bases). The germline V gene encodes CDR1 SGHRS and CDR2 YFSETQ. V was shortened by 4 bases and J by 5 bases, with 18 bases between the two germline ends. The CDR3 is 16 residues long. The CDR3 spells CASSPESGAWTGELFF. The CDR3 DNA sequence: TGCGCCAGCAGCCCCGAGTCGGGAGCCTGGACCGGGGAGCTGTTTTTT.

This clonotype occurred many times. V usage is TRBV29-1 and J usage is TRBJ2-6, with no clear D. Germline lookup yields CDR1 SQVTM and CDR2 ANQGSEA. The V end was cut by 7 bases, the J end by 4 bases, with 14 bases between. The CDR3 is made up of 14 amino acids. The DNA for the CDR3 is TGCAGCGCTTCATTTCCTGTGGGGGCCAACGTCCTGACTTTC. Its translation is CSASFPVGANVLTF.

This clonotype was counted at least ten times. This chain links TRBV7-9 with TRBJ2-7, with 14 bases that match TRBD2. V gave up 6 bases and J gave up 3 bases; unmatched junction bases: 4. The CDR3 has 15 residues. Germline V gene sequence: CDR1 SEHNR, CDR2 FQNEAQ (reference sequence). The CDR3 loop is CASRGLAGDLYEQYF. In nucleotides, the CDR3 is TGTGCCAGCAGGGGACTAGCGGGAGATCTCTACGAGCAGTACTTC.